Each of the 26 T cell receptor beta chains below was sequenced from the same sample in a study of T cells in Graves' hyperthyroidism and ophthalmopathy. Amplification yielded TCR beta CDR3 regions, with RNA transcripts as the source. First-round RT-PCR targeting the TCR CDR3 was performed with the HTBI primer set. TCRdb reanalysed the multiplex PCR reads using MiXCR and keeps one entry per CDR3 protein. The data hold 400,000 to 500,000 distinct CDR3 sequences, with 14% to 15% observed a single time. Material: blood. The receptors stem from a man in his late teens or twenties with Graves' ophthalmopathy.

The V call is TRBV2, the J call TRBJ2-5; a weak D match, TRBD2 (5 bases). The CDR3 covers 15 residues. Germline loops: CDR1 SNHLY, CDR2 FYNNEI. V shed 4 bases and J shed 4 bases, with 16 bases lying between them. Here the CDR3 DNA reads TGTGCCAGCAGTGTGAGGAGGATCTCCGGAGAGACCCAGTACTTC. Its protein product is CASSVRRISGETQYF.

This clonotype was counted at least ten times. The chain employs TRBV11-2 and TRBJ1-6; no firm D call. Between the trimmed V and J ends, which lost 1 base and 10 bases, there was a span of 8 bases. Germline CDR1 SGHAT, CDR2 FQNNGV. The CDR3 runs to 13 residues. The CDR3 spells CASSLVTLSPLHF. The CDR3 DNA is TGTGCCAGCAGCTTAGTAACCTTGTCACCCCTCCACTTT.

This clonotype has at least ten counts. The chain couples TRBV29-1 to TRBJ2-6; no definite D call. V lost 5 bases and J 1 base, leaving 3 bases between the germline ends. The length of the CDR3 is 12 residues. The germline V gene encodes CDR1 SQVTM and CDR2 ANQGSEA. In DNA, the CDR3 is TGCAGCGTTCGGTCTGGGGCCAACGTCCTGACTTTC. Its translation is CSVRSGANVLTF.

V usage is TRBV7-6 and J usage is TRBJ1-6; D is possibly TRBD1 (6 bases). V was clipped by 5 bases and J by 9 bases, with 14 bases between them. The CDR3 has 14 amino acids. CDR1 is SGHVS and CDR2 is FNYEAQ in the germline V gene. Here the CDR3 reads CASSAAGGLSPLHF. The CDR3 bases are TGTGCCAGCAGCGCGGCGGGGGGCCTTTCACCCCTCCACTTT.

This clonotype was found many times. J is TRBJ1-5 and V is TRBV27; D gene unclear. Germline values: CDR1 MNHEY, CDR2 SMNVEV (reference sequence). V lost 1 base and J lost 6, with 10 bases in between. CDR3 length equals 14 residues. For the CDR3, the DNA is TGTGCCAGCAGTTTATATTCAGTGGGTCAGCCCCAGCATTTT. Its protein is CASSLYSVGQPQHF.

This clonotype was counted ten times or more. CDR3 nucleotide sequence: TGTGCCACCAGCAGGGACAGGCCCGGGCAGCCCCAGCATTTT. Protein: CATSRDRPGQPQHF. The V and J genes are TRBV15 and TRBJ1-5; TRBD1 aligns across 7 bases. The length of the CDR3 is 14 residues. Germline loops: CDR1 LNHNV, CDR2 YYDKDF (reference sequence). With 3 bases clipped from V and 7 bases from J, the junction kept 6 bases outside the gene matches.

The sample holds many counts of this clonotype. The chain links TRBV7-8 to TRBJ2-3; the match to TRBD2 covers 8 bases. V was clipped by 3 bases and J by 2 bases; unmatched bases: 10. CDR3 length: 17 amino acids. CDR1 and CDR2 from the germline V gene are SGHVS and FQNEAQ. In DNA form, the CDR3 reads TGTGCCAGCAGCTTGGGGGCTAGCGGGTCGTACACAGATACGCAGTATTTT. Translating gives CASSLGASGSYTDTQYF.

This clonotype was picked up many times. The J gene is TRBJ2-4, the V gene TRBV6-2 or TRBV6-3; weak D call: TRBD1 (6 bases). Trimming pared 5 bases from V and 8 bases from J, leaving 10 bases between. CDR3 length: 12 amino acids. Germline V lookup: CDR1 MNHEY, CDR2 SVGEGT. The CDR3 here is CASSTHRDIQYF. Written as DNA, the CDR3 is TGTGCCAGCAGTACACACAGGGACATTCAGTACTTC.

This clonotype was seen repeatedly, ten times or more. The chain recombines TRBV6-1 with TRBJ2-7; 10 positions match TRBD2. V lost 6 bases to trimming and J lost 4 bases; unmatched junction nucleotides: 9. The CDR3 contains 15 residues. Germline V gives CDR1 MNHNS, CDR2 SASEGT. The CDR3 is CASSPGLAAVYEQYF. Here the CDR3 DNA reads TGTGCCAGCAGCCCAGGACTAGCGGCAGTTTACGAGCAGTACTTC.

The rearrangement links TRBV24-1 to TRBJ2-1; 9 bases line up with TRBD2. CDR1 is KGHDR, CDR2 SFDVKD, per germline. The junction had 3 bases not matched to a gene; V was cut back by 4 bases and J by 9 bases. CDR3 length: 13 residues. CDR3 nucleotides: TGTGCCACCAGTGAGCTAGCGGGGCTTGAGCAGTTCTTC. Translated, it gives CATSELAGLEQFF.

This clonotype showed up just a few times. This chain joins TRBV12-3 or TRBV12-4 and TRBJ2-5, with D possibly matching TRBD1 (6 bases). This CDR3 is 16 amino acids long. Trimming took off 5 bases at V and 2 bases at J, with 18 bases between the two ends. The CDR3 is CASSMGDTARQETQYF. CDR3 DNA: TGTGCCAGCAGTATGGGGGACACAGCGAGGCAAGAGACCCAGTACTTC.

Many counts were recorded for this clonotype. The genes are TRBV5-1 and TRBJ2-1, with TRBD2 matching 10 bases. The ends lost 4 bases at V and 7 bases at J; junction bases unmatched: 8. Germline CDR1 SGHRS, CDR2 YFSETQ. The CDR3 is made up of 15 amino acids. The CDR3 reads CASSLGLAANNEQFF. In DNA, the CDR3 is TGCGCCAGCAGCCTCGGACTAGCGGCAAATAATGAGCAGTTCTTC.

In its sample, this clonotype was seen many times. The rearrangement links TRBV7-9 to TRBJ2-3; D unclear. Trimming took off 4 bases at V and 8 bases at J, with 31 bases between the two ends. The germline gives CDR1 SEHNR, CDR2 FQNEAQ (reference sequence). The CDR3 totals 19 residues. CDR3 in amino acids: CASSSVFMAGPKNTGTQYF. The CDR3 region has the DNA TGTGCCAGCAGCTCAGTTTTTATGGCCGGGCCTAAAAATACGGGTACGCAGTATTTT.

This clonotype was seen only a few times. J is TRBJ1-6 and V is TRBV19, with D perhaps TRBD1 (5 bases). Germline V gene data show CDR1 as LNHDA and CDR2 as SQIVND (reference sequence). V was pared by 11 bases and J by 10 bases, with 18 bases between. The CDR3 runs 13 residues. The CDR3 region has the DNA TGTGCCTCCTCATTGGGAGGGGTATCACCCCTCCACTTT. Residues: CASSLGGVSPLHF.

This clonotype was seen a handful of times. The chain links TRBV19 to TRBJ2-3; 8 nucleotides match TRBD2. The length of the CDR3 is 17 residues. V shed 8 bases and J 1 base; nucleotides not matched to a gene: 14. Germline V gives CDR1 LNHDA, CDR2 SQIVND (reference sequence). CDR3 sequence reads: CASDVAESSGRTDTQYF. CDR3 DNA: TGTGCCAGTGATGTCGCCGAATCTAGCGGGCGCACAGATACGCAGTATTTT.

A few counts support this clonotype. The rearrangement joins TRBV12-3 or TRBV12-4 to TRBJ2-7; the match to TRBD2 covers 16 bases. CDR3 length equals 19 residues. Trimming took 7 bases from V and 3 from J; bases not matched to a gene: 15. CDR3 sequence reads: CASMFPGLAGGPLNYEQYF. The CDR3 nucleotides are TGTGCCAGCATGTTTCCGGGACTAGCGGGAGGGCCATTAAACTACGAGCAGTACTTC.

This clonotype was observed many times. The chain couples TRBV11-2 to TRBJ2-5; D not resolved. The CDR3 is made up of 12 amino acids. Trimming cost V 6 bases and J 9 bases, with 14 bases left between them. Germline V gene data show CDR1 as SGHAT and CDR2 as FQNNGV. This chain's CDR3 is CASRPGLGAQYF. As DNA, the CDR3 is TGTGCCAGCAGGCCCGGGCTCGGTGCCCAGTACTTC.

This clonotype was picked up many times. This chain connects TRBV20-1 to TRBJ2-7; TRBD2 matches 7 bases. CDR1 is DFQATT, CDR2 SNEGSKA, per germline (reference sequence). V was pared by 3 bases and J by 4 bases, with 9 bases of the junction left unmatched. The CDR3 runs 14 residues. CDR3 sequence: CSASLLASTYEQYF. The CDR3 DNA reads as TGCAGTGCTAGTCTACTAGCGAGTACGTACGAGCAGTACTTC.

This clonotype has at least ten counts. The gene calls are TRBV18 and TRBJ1-3; maybe TRBD1 (5 bases). The CDR3 has 15 residues. The germline V and J ends were trimmed by 6 bases and 0 bases, with 12 bases remaining between them. Germline loops: CDR1 KGHSH, CDR2 LQKENI. The CDR3 loop reads CASSQQATSGNTIYF. CDR3 bases: TGTGCCAGCTCCCAACAGGCGACCTCTGGAAACACCATATATTTT.

This clonotype was counted ten times or more. V gene TRBV7-2 combines with J gene TRBJ1-1, with 7 bases lining up with TRBD1. Germline-derived CDR1 and CDR2 are SGHTA and FQGNSA. After removal of 5 bases from V and 0 bases from J, the junction contained 15 bases not matched to a gene. This CDR3 comprises 18 residues. This CDR3 reads CASSRDSWDWRVNTEAFF. CDR3 in DNA: TGTGCCAGCAGCAGGGACAGTTGGGACTGGCGAGTGAACACTGAAGCTTTCTTT.

This clonotype showed up many times. The chain has TRBV20-1 and TRBJ1-3; D call uncertain. V was pared by 2 bases and J by 3 bases, with 5 bases between. CDR1 is DFQATT and CDR2 is SNEGSKA in the germline V gene (reference sequence). CDR3 length: 12 amino acids. The DNA for the CDR3 is TGCAGTGCTAGACCGAATGGAAACACCATATATTTT. It specifies CSARPNGNTIYF.

This clonotype came up many times. The genes are TRBV5-1 and TRBJ1-5; no firm D call. The CDR3 totals 14 residues. V lost 0 bases and J 4 bases, leaving 8 bases between the germline ends. Germline V gives CDR1 SGHRS, CDR2 YFSETQ. In DNA, the CDR3 is TGCGCCAGCAGCTTGGGCACGGGAAATCAGCCCCAGCATTTT. This codes for CASSLGTGNQPQHF.

This clonotype has only a few counts. The V and J genes are TRBV6-4 and TRBJ2-2, with a tentative D call TRBD2 (6 bases). The CDR3 loop spans 13 amino acids. Germline CDR1 is MRHNA and CDR2 is SNTAGT. Trimming took off 2 bases at V and 6 bases at J, with 7 bases between the two ends. CDR3 coding DNA: TGTGCCAGCAGTGACAGGGAGGCCGGGGAGCTGTTTTTT. It translates to CASSDREAGELFF.

This clonotype has at least ten counts. This chain links TRBV30 with TRBJ2-7, with D unresolved. V gave up 5 bases and J gave up 2 bases, with 13 bases separating them. The CDR3 is 13 amino acids. The germline V gene encodes CDR1 GTSNPN and CDR2 SVGIG (reference sequence). CDR3: CAWASGNTYEQYF. CDR3 DNA: TGTGCCTGGGCCTCGGGCAATACCTACGAGCAGTACTTC.

The sample holds many counts of this clonotype. The gene calls are TRBV5-1 and TRBJ1-1; 7 bases align to TRBD1. The germline CDR1 and CDR2 sequences are SGHRS and YFSETQ. V was pared by 7 bases and J by 6 bases, with 9 bases of the junction left unmatched. CDR3 size: 13 residues. CDR3 sequence: CASQTGEGSEAFF. The CDR3 nucleotides are TGCGCCAGCCAAACAGGGGAAGGCTCTGAAGCTTTCTTT.

This clonotype was detected many times. The V gene is TRBV11-2, the J gene TRBJ1-5; D call uncertain. The germline V gene has CDR1 SGHAT and CDR2 FQNNGV. CDR3 size: 15 residues. Trimming took 0 bases from V and 0 from J, leaving 6 bases between them. The CDR3 DNA is TGTGCCAGCAGCTTAGACAGCTATAGCAATCAGCCCCAGCATTTT. The encoded protein is CASSLDSYSNQPQHF.